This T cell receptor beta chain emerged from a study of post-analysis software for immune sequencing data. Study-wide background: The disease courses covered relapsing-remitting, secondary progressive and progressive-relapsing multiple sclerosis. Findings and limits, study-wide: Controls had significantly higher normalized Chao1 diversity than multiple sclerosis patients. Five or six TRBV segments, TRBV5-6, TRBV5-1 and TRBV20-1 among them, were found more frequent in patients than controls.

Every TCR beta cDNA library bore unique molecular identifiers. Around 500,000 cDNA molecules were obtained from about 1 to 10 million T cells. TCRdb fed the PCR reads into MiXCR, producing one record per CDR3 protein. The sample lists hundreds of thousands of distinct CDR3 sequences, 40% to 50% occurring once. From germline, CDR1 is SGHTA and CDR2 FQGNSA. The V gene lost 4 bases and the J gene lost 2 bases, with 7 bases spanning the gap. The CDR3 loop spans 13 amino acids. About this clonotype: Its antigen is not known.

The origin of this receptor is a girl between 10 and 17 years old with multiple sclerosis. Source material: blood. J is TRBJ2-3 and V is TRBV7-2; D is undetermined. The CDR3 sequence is CASSSEFTDTQYF. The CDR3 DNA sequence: TGTGCCAGCAGCTCCGAGTTCACAGATACGCAGTATTTT.